This T cell receptor beta chain was sequenced during a study of cytomegalovirus exposure and HLA in healthy donors. This PCR relied on a set of 60 Vbeta primers and 13 Jbeta primers. Profiling relied on immunoSEQ multiplex PCR, and the TCRdb table lists in-frame clones only, not all of them. The sample shows over 150,000 clones, nearly 80% of them seen only once. The sequenced sample consisted of PBMCs. The receptor's source is a man younger than 40 in good health and CMV-seropositive.

The CDR3 nucleotides are TGTGCCAGTTCGTATGGGACAGGGTCCAACGAGCAGTACTTC. Its translation is CASSYGTGSNEQYF. This chain links TRBV28 with TRBJ2-7, with 9 bases aligning to TRBD1. The CDR3 covers 14 residues. After removal of 9 bases from V and 5 bases from J, the junction contained 11 bases not matched to a gene. Germline assignment: CDR1 MDHEN and CDR2 SYDVKM.